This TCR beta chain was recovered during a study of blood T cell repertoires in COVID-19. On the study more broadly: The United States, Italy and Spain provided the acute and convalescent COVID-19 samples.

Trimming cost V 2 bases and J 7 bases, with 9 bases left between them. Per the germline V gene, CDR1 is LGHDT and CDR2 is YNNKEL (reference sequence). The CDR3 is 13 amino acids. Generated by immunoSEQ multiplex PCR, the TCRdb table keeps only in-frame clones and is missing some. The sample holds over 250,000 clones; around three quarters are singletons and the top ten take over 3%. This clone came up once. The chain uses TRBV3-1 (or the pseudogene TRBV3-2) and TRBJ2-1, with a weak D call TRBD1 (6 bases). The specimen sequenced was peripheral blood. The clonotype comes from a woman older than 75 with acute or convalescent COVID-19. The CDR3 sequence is CASSQLQGNEQFF. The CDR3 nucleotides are TGTGCCAGCAGCCAATTACAGGGTAATGAGCAGTTCTTC.